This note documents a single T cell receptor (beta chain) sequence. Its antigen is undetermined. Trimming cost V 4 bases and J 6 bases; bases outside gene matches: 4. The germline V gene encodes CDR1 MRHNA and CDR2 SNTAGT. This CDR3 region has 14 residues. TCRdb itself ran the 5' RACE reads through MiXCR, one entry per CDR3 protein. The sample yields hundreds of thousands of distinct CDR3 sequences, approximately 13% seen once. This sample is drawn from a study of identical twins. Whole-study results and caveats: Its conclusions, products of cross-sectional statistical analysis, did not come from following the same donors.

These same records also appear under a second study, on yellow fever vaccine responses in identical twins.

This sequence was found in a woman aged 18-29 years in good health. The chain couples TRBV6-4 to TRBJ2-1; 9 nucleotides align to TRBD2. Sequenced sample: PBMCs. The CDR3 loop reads CASSVGAGGNEQFF. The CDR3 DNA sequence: TGTGCCAGCAGTGTGGGAGCGGGGGGCAATGAGCAGTTCTTC.